This TCR beta chain was sequenced in a study of OX40 agonist ivuxolimab in advanced cancers. As for the study in general: Every 2 weeks, patients got intravenous ivuxolimab at one of six dose levels (0.01-10 mg/kg). Patients with prior anti-PD-1, anti-PD-L1 or anti-CTLA-4 therapy were eligible; approximately 37% had some.

Per the germline V gene, CDR1 is SGHTA and CDR2 is FQGNSA. Trimming took 6 bases from V and 3 from J; bases not matched to a gene: 6. This CDR3 has 14 residues. Systemic immunosuppression or a history of autoimmune disease excluded patients. A remark on this clone: Its target is unknown.

Libraries were prepared by immunoSEQ multiplex PCR; TCRdb keeps only in-frame clonotypes and omits some of them. The data show about 100,000 clones, roughly 89% seen once. Findings of the study overall: Among expanded peripheral T cells, antigen specificity went undetermined.

The input for sequencing was CD4+ or CD8+ T cells sorted from blood, taken in a trial of the OX40 agonist ivuxolimab. The receptor's source is an adult with an advanced solid tumor such as melanoma, head and neck, liver or kidney cancer. The rearrangement uses TRBV7-2 and TRBJ1-1; 8 bases are a match to TRBD1. As DNA, the CDR3 is TGTGCCAGCAGTTCCGGGACAGGCTACACTGAAGCTTTCTTT. It encodes CASSSGTGYTEAFF.